Listed below are T cell receptor beta chains from one sample, sequenced in a study of cytomegalovirus exposure and HLA in healthy donors. The data were produced by immunoSEQ multiplex PCR, yet TCRdb's version contains in-frame clones alone and is incomplete. The data contain about 99,000 clones, 10% of them seen just once; the ten biggest clones take up 5.8%. The sample comprised PBMCs. The source is a middle-aged man in good health and CMV-seropositive. Each CDR3 is given without its conserved first and last residue.

>TRBV7-3
ASSESGTSSYEQY
>TRBV5-1
ASSPGSRGGQGYGYT
>TRBV7-2
ASSLAGRRNEQF
>TRBV7-6
ASSLGSSGANVLT
>TRBV6-1
ASTFRGTGVVQY
>TRBV27
ASRSTPESSYNEQF
>TRBV14
ASSPGLFYEQY
>TRBV11-1
ASSFDRNTGELF
>TRBV27
ASRQGSKYSNQPQH
>TRBV25-1
ASSEWKRVQETQY
>TRBV19
ASSGTYPVEKLF
>TRBV28
ASSLGKVGGPAKNIQY
>TRBV11-2
ASSFGGGNTIY
>TRBV4-1
ASSLFLSSNQPQH
>TRBV5-8
ASSVTGAEQY
>TRBV7-9
ASSVPRTGTYEQY
>TRBV6-6
ASRAVQSNQPQH
>TRBV5-6
ASSFGGSTDTQY
>TRBV19
ASRPGLTNEQF
>TRBV29-1
SAHPGGVPEAF
>TRBV6-5
ASSTPGGSYNEQF
>TRBV7-7
ASSPIRGLGNTEAF
>TRBV25-1
ASSEWATTGELF
>TRBV6-1
ASRDRPSYEQY
>TRBV7-6
ASSRGQLHEQY
>TRBV7-9
ASSLADLAGTQY
>TRBV9
ASSDRPYSNQPQH
>TRBV5-6
ASSWEGLNYEQY
>TRBV2
ASSLSLGQANYGYT
>TRBV6-1
ASRVGLATDTQY
>TRBV5-6
ASSLGRGQQETQY
>TRBV7-9
ASSLTGTSGARQETQY
>TRBV5-6
ASSLEENNEQF
>TRBV4-3
ASSHRPSGGDNEQF
>TRBV5-1
ASSLVQQGGTQY
>TRBV4-3
ASSHDYSGSTDTQY
>TRBV7-9
ASSLTTGFESLYYEQY
>TRBV30
AWSRTGPAF
>TRBV7-6
ASSLIVTDTQY
>TRBV29-1
SARLGGTYEQY
>TRBV27
ASSLGTNYNEQF
>TRBV5-8
ASSLTGFFGYT
>TRBV7-9
ASSLARLAGGSYEQY
>TRBV6-1
ASSERGNTEAF
>TRBV15
ATSREGREQY